This entry describes one TCR beta chain. Its antigen is not known. The data stem from a study of monozygotic twins with inflammatory bowel disease. The study, taken as a whole, reports: Healthy co-twins, by inverse Simpson, had higher TCRbeta diversity than their siblings with IBD. A single strong IBD-associated signal or clonotype was not supported by the findings.

UMIs containing a 6-nucleotide sample barcode were added via template switching. TCRdb reprocessed the 5' RACE reads and keeps a single row for each CDR3 protein, giving no DNA. The ten most abundant clones cover 1% to 1.5% of a sample with about 140,000 distinct CDR3 sequences. This TCR was sampled from a human donor with ulcerative colitis or Crohn's disease, or a healthy co-twin of an affected twin (not recorded which). Sequenced input: blood.

The CDR3 region is CASSLGGSGRLPYEQYF. The chain joins TRBV7-2 to TRBJ2-7; TCRdb lists TRBD1, though no DNA is available to test this call. Per germline, CDR1 SGHTA and CDR2 FQGNSA. The CDR3 is 17 amino acids.